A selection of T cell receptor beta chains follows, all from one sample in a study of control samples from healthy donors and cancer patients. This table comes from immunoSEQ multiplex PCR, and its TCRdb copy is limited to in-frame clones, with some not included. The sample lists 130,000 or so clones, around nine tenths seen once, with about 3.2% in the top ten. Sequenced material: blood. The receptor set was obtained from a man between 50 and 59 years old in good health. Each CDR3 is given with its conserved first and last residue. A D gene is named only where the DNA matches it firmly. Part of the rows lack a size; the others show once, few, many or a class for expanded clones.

DNA: TGTGCCAGCAGCCTCCCCCGAGAGGGCTACTATGGCTACACCTTC; CDR3: CASSLPREGYYGYTF; J: TRBJ1-2; V: TRBV9; D: -; size: -
DNA: TGCGCCAGCAGCTTTGGGGACGCCCAAGAGACCCAGTACTTC; CDR3: CASSFGDAQETQYF; J: TRBJ2-5; V: TRBV5-1; D: -; size: -
DNA: TGTGCCAGCAGCTTTCGGGACTTCACTAACTATGGCTACACCTTC; CDR3: CASSFRDFTNYGYTF; J: TRBJ1-2; V: TRBV7-8; D: -; size: -
DNA: TGTGCCAGCAGCCAAGAAGGCCGGCGTACGCAGTATTTT; CDR3: CASSQEGRRTQYF; J: TRBJ2-3; V: TRBV3-1/TRBV3-2; D: -; size: -
DNA: TGTGCCAGCAGCCCCTTCCTATTAGCGGGGGGCACAGATACGCAGTATTTT; CDR3: CASSPFLLAGGTDTQYF; J: TRBJ2-3; V: TRBV9; D: TRBD2; size: -
DNA: TGTGCCAGCAGGTCCAGGGGTAACTATGGCTACACCTTC; CDR3: CASRSRGNYGYTF; J: TRBJ1-2; V: TRBV28; D: -; size: -
DNA: TGTGCCAGCAGCCAGGGGGGGCGGGTGCAGTTCTTC; CDR3: CASSQGGRVQFF; J: TRBJ2-1; V: TRBV7-8; D: -; size: -
DNA: TGCAGCGTTGAAGAGGTGGACAGGGGGCACTTACCACCAGATACGCAGTATTTT; CDR3: CSVEEVDRGHLPPDTQYF; J: TRBJ2-3; V: TRBV29-1; D: TRBD1; size: once
DNA: TGTGCCAGCAGTCTCGGATCAGGGGGCTCCTACAATGAGCAGTTCTTC; CDR3: CASSLGSGGSYNEQFF; J: TRBJ2-1; V: TRBV3-1/TRBV3-2; D: TRBD1; size: -
DNA: TGTGCCAGCACCCACCAGCGTAAGGGGACCACTGAAGCTTTCTTT; CDR3: CASTHQRKGTTEAFF; J: TRBJ1-1; V: TRBV3-1/TRBV3-2; D: -; size: -
DNA: TGTGCCAGCAGCCCTGATCTGGGGGCCATCTACGAGCAGTACTTC; CDR3: CASSPDLGAIYEQYF; J: TRBJ2-7; V: TRBV6-4; D: -; size: once
DNA: TGTGCCAGCAGCCCAACCTTCACAGGGGAATCGTACGAGCAGTACTTC; CDR3: CASSPTFTGESYEQYF; J: TRBJ2-7; V: TRBV5-6; D: TRBD1; size: -
DNA: TGTGCCAGCAGTTTTACATCTGGAAACACCATATATTTT; CDR3: CASSFTSGNTIYF; J: TRBJ1-3; V: TRBV12-3/TRBV12-4; D: -; size: -
DNA: TGCGCCAGCAGTGGGTCAAATGAGCAGTTCTTC; CDR3: CASSGSNEQFF; J: TRBJ2-1; V: TRBV5-1; D: -; size: once
DNA: TGTGCCAGCAGCCCGACGACAGGGAATGGAGGGGATACGCAGTATTTT; CDR3: CASSPTTGNGGDTQYF; J: TRBJ2-3; V: TRBV5-4; D: -; size: -
DNA: TGCGCCAGCAGCTCCCCTGCGGGGGGATCGAGTCGCTACTCCTACAATGAGCAGTTCTTC; CDR3: CASSSPAGGSSRYSYNEQFF; J: TRBJ2-1; V: TRBV5-1; D: TRBD2; size: -
DNA: TGTGCCAGCGGACTAGCGGGGGGGCAGACCCAGTACTTC; CDR3: CASGLAGGQTQYF; J: TRBJ2-5; V: TRBV27; D: TRBD2; size: -
DNA: TGCGCCAGCAGCTTGGCCGCCGTGAGCTCCTACAATGAGCAGTTCTTC; CDR3: CASSLAAVSSYNEQFF; J: TRBJ2-1; V: TRBV5-1; D: -; size: -
DNA: TGTGCCAGCAGTTACTTATTGAATGAAAAACTGTTTTTT; CDR3: CASSYLLNEKLFF; J: TRBJ1-4; V: TRBV6-5; D: -; size: -
DNA: TGTGCCAGCAGTTACTCGGGGGGACCTAACTATGGCTACACCTTC; CDR3: CASSYSGGPNYGYTF; J: TRBJ1-2; V: TRBV6-5; D: -; size: -
DNA: TGTGCCAGCAGCTTTGGCGGTAATAGCAATCAGCCCCAGCATTTT; CDR3: CASSFGGNSNQPQHF; J: TRBJ1-5; V: TRBV7-9; D: -; size: -
DNA: TGTGCCAGCAGTTTATTTAGTAACAGGGGGCGATTTTATGGCTACACCTTC; CDR3: CASSLFSNRGRFYGYTF; J: TRBJ1-2; V: TRBV28; D: TRBD1; size: -
DNA: TGTGCCAGTAGTCAAGGGGGACTGCGCTCCTACAATGAGCAGTTCTTC; CDR3: CASSQGGLRSYNEQFF; J: TRBJ2-1; V: TRBV19; D: -; size: -
DNA: TGTGCCAGCAGTTCTCGACCCAGGGGCCCCCAAGAGACCCAGTACTTC; CDR3: CASSSRPRGPQETQYF; J: TRBJ2-5; V: TRBV6-5; D: -; size: once
DNA: TGTGCCAGCAGCCGTACCGGGAGGCCTTACGAGCAGTACTTC; CDR3: CASSRTGRPYEQYF; J: TRBJ2-7; V: TRBV11-2; D: TRBD2; size: -
DNA: TGTGCCAGCAGCCCGGACCGGGGACTACAAGAGACCCAGTACTTC; CDR3: CASSPDRGLQETQYF; J: TRBJ2-5; V: TRBV5-6; D: TRBD2; size: few
DNA: TGTGCCATCAGAAGAGCGAGCTCTGGAAACACCATATATTTT; CDR3: CAIRRASSGNTIYF; J: TRBJ1-3; V: TRBV10-3; D: -; size: once
DNA: TGTGCCAGCAGTTTTGGTGCGTTTGGCTACACCTTC; CDR3: CASSFGAFGYTF; J: TRBJ1-2; V: TRBV28; D: -; size: few
DNA: TGTGCCAGCAGCTGGGGGAGGGACCGGGGCTACACCTTC; CDR3: CASSWGRDRGYTF; J: TRBJ1-2; V: TRBV5-8; D: -; size: -